Detailed here is one T cell receptor beta chain. TCRdb's table, derived via immunoSEQ multiplex PCR, lists solely in-frame clones and lacks some. Seen here are over 55,000 clones, about 90% observed once, and the top ten hold approximately 5.1%. CDR1 is SGHTA, CDR2 FQGNSA, per germline. The CDR3 loop spans 16 amino acids. V shed 5 bases, J shed 4 bases, and the junction held 13 bases outside the gene matches. These data originate in a study of technical replicates of blood from a few donors. The V and J genes are TRBV7-2 and TRBJ1-2; 7 positions agree with TRBD1. The sequence derives from a human donor in good health. Some clones in this sample may be carry-over from other donors' samples. Sequencing was performed on PBMCs. The CDR3 here is CASSPVTGAALYGYTF. In nucleotides, the CDR3 is TGTGCCAGCAGCCCAGTTACAGGGGCAGCCCTCTATGGCTACACCTTC. The full variable domain, with the rest looked up from reference TRBV7-2 and TRBJ1-2, is GAGVSQSPSNKVTEKGKDVELRCDPISGHTALYWYRQSLGQGLEFLIYFQGNSAPDKSGLPSDRFSAERTGGSVSTLTIQRTQQEDSAVYLCASSPVTGAALYGYTFGSGTRLTVV.